The next 23 T cell receptor beta chains were all read from a single sample in a study of blood T cell repertoires in COVID-19. Profiling relied on immunoSEQ multiplex PCR, and the TCRdb table lists in-frame clones only, not all of them. Here the sample spans fewer than 130,000 clones, 70% to 90% being singletons. Sequencing used peripheral blood. Every receptor here comes from a woman in her 50s with acute or convalescent COVID-19.

The chain is built from TRBV6-5 and TRBJ1-2, with TRBD1 matching over 7 bases. The CDR3 is 14 amino acids. After removal of 6 bases from V and 4 bases from J, the junction contained 8 bases not matched to a gene. In germline, CDR1 is MNHEY, CDR2 SVGAGI. The CDR3 here is CASSSGTEVYGYTF. The CDR3 bases are TGTGCCAGCAGCTCCGGGACAGAAGTCTATGGCTACACCTTC.

The chain links TRBV29-1 to TRBJ2-1; the D gene is possibly TRBD1 (7 bases). CDR1 is SQVTM, CDR2 ANQGSEA, per germline. The CDR3 has 16 amino acids. The V end was cut by 7 bases, the J end by 0 bases, with 19 bases between. CDR3 amino acids: CSAEEGAATSYNEQFF. The CDR3 DNA follows: TGCAGCGCCGAGGAGGGGGCAGCGACCTCCTACAATGAGCAGTTCTTC.

This chain uses TRBV2 with TRBJ2-1; 7 bases map to TRBD1. V gave up 4 bases and J gave up 7 bases; unmatched junction bases: 4. This CDR3 contains 13 residues. The germline gives CDR1 SNHLY, CDR2 FYNNEI. The CDR3 loop reads CASSGQTGNEQFF. The CDR3 nucleotides read TGTGCCAGCAGTGGCCAGACAGGGAATGAGCAGTTCTTC.

The chain has TRBV9 and TRBJ2-7, with 7 nucleotides matching TRBD2. Germline CDR1 reads SGDLS; CDR2 reads YYNGEE. This CDR3 is built from 15 residues. J lost 3 bases, V lost 4 bases, and 10 bases had no gene match. The CDR3 protein is CASSLLAGPIYEQYF. In nucleotides, the CDR3 is TGTGCCAGCAGCCTGTTAGCGGGCCCTATCTACGAGCAGTACTTC.

The chain carries TRBV30 and TRBJ2-7; 7 nucleotides agree with TRBD2. The junction had 12 bases not matched to a gene; V was cut back by 1 base and J by 0 bases. The CDR3 is 17 residues long. Germline assignment: CDR1 GTSNPN and CDR2 SVGIG (reference sequence). DNA for the CDR3: TGTGCCTGGAGTGGGGGAAATAGCGGGTCCTTCTCCTACGAGCAGTACTTC. It is translated as CAWSGGNSGSFSYEQYF.

The chain couples TRBV29-1 to TRBJ1-2; no definite D call. CDR3 length: 16 residues. CDR1 is SQVTM and CDR2 is ANQGSEA in the germline V gene. V was shortened by 0 bases and J by 8 bases, with 22 bases between the two germline ends. The CDR3 sequence: CSVEDDLAGPKMGYTF. The CDR3 DNA sequence: TGCAGCGTTGAAGATGACCTAGCTGGACCAAAGATGGGCTACACCTTC.

The gene calls are TRBV7-8 and TRBJ1-2; TRBD1 aligns across 7 bases. J gave up 1 base and V 4 bases, and 6 bases lay outside the gene matches. CDR3 length: 15 residues. Germline CDR1 is SGHVS and CDR2 is FQNEAQ. The DNA for the CDR3 is TGTGCCAGCAGCTCCGGACAGGACCATAACTATGGCTACACCTTC. Its translation is CASSSGQDHNYGYTF.

The rearrangement links TRBV2 to TRBJ1-5; TRBD1 matches 9 bases. The V gene's germline CDR1 is SNHLY and CDR2 FYNNEI. The CDR3 has 15 amino acids. The junction had 9 bases not matched to a gene; V was cut back by 6 bases and J by 6 bases. CDR3 loop: CASSADRGAIQPQHF. CDR3 sequence (DNA): TGTGCCAGCAGCGCGGACAGGGGCGCGATTCAGCCCCAGCATTTT.

This clone was recorded only once. The chain combines TRBV19 with TRBJ1-1; 10 bases agree with TRBD1. After removal of 10 bases from V and 5 bases from J, the junction contained 7 bases not matched to a gene. CDR1 and CDR2 (germline): LNHDA, SQIVND (reference sequence). The CDR3 contains 13 residues. DNA for the CDR3: TGTGCCACCGAGGGACAGGGGAATACTGAAGCTTTCTTT. Its protein is CATEGQGNTEAFF.

The J gene is TRBJ1-4, the V gene TRBV3-1 (or the pseudogene TRBV3-2), with D perhaps matching TRBD1 (5 bases). V was trimmed by 1 base and J by 7 bases, leaving 10 bases between them. This CDR3 spans 14 amino acids. Per germline, CDR1 LGHDT and CDR2 YNNKEL (reference sequence). CDR3 bases: TGTGCCAGCAGCCAAGCCAGGGATGGTGAAAAACTGTTTTTT. This codes for CASSQARDGEKLFF.

The chain combines TRBV28 with TRBJ2-7, with no clear D. V was shortened by 3 bases and J by 7 bases, with 16 bases between the two germline ends. CDR3 length equals 14 residues. CDR1 is MDHEN, CDR2 SYDVKM, per germline. CDR3 amino acids: CASSFHGRAFEQYF. Here the CDR3 DNA reads TGTGCCAGCAGTTTTCATGGAAGAGCGTTTGAGCAGTACTTC.

The rearrangement joins TRBV28 to TRBJ1-4; tentatively, D is TRBD1 (5 bases). V dropped 6 bases and J dropped 0 bases, with 11 bases sitting between them. Germline V gene sequence: CDR1 MDHEN, CDR2 SYDVKM. The CDR3 sequence is 15 residues long. CDR3 bases: TGTGCCAGCAGGGGGGAGGGTGCAACTAATGAAAAACTGTTTTTT. The encoded protein is CASRGEGATNEKLFF.

The V and J genes are TRBV5-6 and TRBJ2-3; TRBD1 matches 9 bases. Germline V gives CDR1 SGHDT, CDR2 YYEEEE. The CDR3 is 15 amino acids. Trimming removed 1 base from V and 4 bases from J; junction bases left unmatched: 4. The DNA for the CDR3 is TGTGCCAGCAGCTTGTTAAGGACAGGGGCAGATACGCAGTATTTT. It encodes CASSLLRTGADTQYF.

The chain links TRBV11-2 to TRBJ2-1; 13 bases are shared with TRBD2. CDR3 size: 16 residues. J gave up 10 bases and V 4 bases, and 10 bases lay outside the gene matches. Germline loops: CDR1 SGHAT, CDR2 FQNNGV. The CDR3 nucleotides are TGTGCCAGCAGCTGGGGGACTAGCGGGATTTCAGGCGAGCAGTTCTTC. This gives the protein CASSWGTSGISGEQFF.

This sequence joins TRBV11-2 and TRBJ1-3; unclear D gene. Trimming pared 5 bases from V and 4 bases from J, leaving 9 bases between. CDR1 is SGHAT and CDR2 is FQNNGV in the germline V gene. This CDR3 is 13 amino acids long. CDR3 residues: CASSRVGGNTIYF. The CDR3 DNA is TGTGCCAGCAGCCGAGTGGGCGGAAACACCATATATTTT.

This clone was recorded once. V is TRBV6-5 and J is TRBJ2-2; unclear D gene. Deletions cut 7 bases from V and 2 bases from J, with 11 bases between. The CDR3 length is 14 residues. From germline, CDR1 is MNHEY and CDR2 SVGAGI. The CDR3 DNA follows: TGTGCCAGCAACCCGACACTTAACACCGGGGAGCTGTTTTTT. Translated: CASNPTLNTGELFF.

This clone appeared once. The gene calls are TRBV2 and TRBJ2-7; 9 positions match TRBD1. V was pared by 5 bases and J by 4 bases, with 9 bases of the junction left unmatched. From germline, CDR1 is SNHLY and CDR2 FYNNEI. This CDR3 contains 15 residues. CDR3 loop: CASSRSGTGRYEQYF. The CDR3 nucleotides are TGTGCCAGCAGTCGCTCCGGGACAGGGAGGTACGAGCAGTACTTC.

Turning to this clone: This specimen includes other DNA sequences encoding the same CDR3. The chain joins TRBV5-1 to TRBJ1-2; D is perhaps TRBD1 (6 bases). The V end was cut by 0 bases, the J end by 6 bases, with 12 bases between. The V gene's germline CDR1 is SGHRS and CDR2 YFSETQ. This CDR3 is built from 14 residues. CDR3 protein: CASSLGGQGNGYTF. CDR3 bases: TGCGCCAGCAGCTTGGGGGGCCAGGGGAATGGCTACACCTTC.

The J gene is TRBJ1-2, the V gene TRBV12-5; 9 bases are shared with TRBD1. The trim removed 3 bases at V and 6 bases at J, leaving 2 bases unmatched. Germline V gene data show CDR1 as LGHNT and CDR2 as FRNRAP. The CDR3 is made up of 13 amino acids. The DNA for the CDR3 is TGTGCTAGTGGTTTACAGGGGGCGCATGGCTACACCTTC. Protein: CASGLQGAHGYTF.

The J gene is TRBJ1-6, the V gene TRBV7-9, with a weak D call TRBD1 (5 bases). V was pared by 5 bases and J by 6 bases, with 11 bases between. Germline V gives CDR1 SEHNR, CDR2 FQNEAQ (reference sequence). The CDR3 sequence is 14 residues long. The CDR3 sequence is CASSPPGVNSPLHF. The CDR3 bases are TGTGCCAGCAGCCCCCCGGGGGTTAATTCACCCCTCCACTTT. Together with reference TRBV7-9 and TRBJ1-6, the CDR3 gives the full variable domain: DTGVSQNPRHKITKRGQNVTFRCDPISEHNRLYWYRQTLGQGPEFLTYFQNEAQLEKSRLLSDRFSAERPKGSFSTLEIQRTEQGDSAMYLCASSPPGVNSPLHFGNGTRLTVT.

This clone was detected a few times. This chain joins TRBV5-1 and TRBJ2-5; the match to TRBD1 covers 12 bases. The CDR3 has 16 amino acids. Unmatched junction bases numbered 9, after V lost 4 bases and J lost 5 bases. Germline CDR1 reads SGHRS; CDR2 reads YFSETQ. DNA for the CDR3: TGCGCCAGCAGCCCCAGAGGGACAGGGGGCGTCGAGACCCAGTACTTC. The encoded protein is CASSPRGTGGVETQYF.

The chain links TRBV6-5 to TRBJ2-5; D may be TRBD2 (6 bases). The V gene lost 5 bases and the J gene lost 5 bases, with 15 bases spanning the gap. The germline V gene has CDR1 MNHEY and CDR2 SVGAGI. This CDR3 has 14 residues. As DNA, the CDR3 is TGTGCCAGCAGTCAACAACAGGAGGGGGAGACCCAGTACTTC. Protein sequence: CASSQQQEGETQYF.

This chain joins TRBV7-9 and TRBJ2-5, with 9 bases fitting TRBD1. The germline V gene has CDR1 SEHNR and CDR2 FQNEAQ (reference sequence). The CDR3 is 15 residues long. V lost 5 bases to trimming and J lost 6 bases; unmatched junction nucleotides: 10. In DNA, the CDR3 is TGTGCCAGCAGCCGTGACTCGACAGGGGGAAAGACCCAGTACTTC. It codes for CASSRDSTGGKTQYF.